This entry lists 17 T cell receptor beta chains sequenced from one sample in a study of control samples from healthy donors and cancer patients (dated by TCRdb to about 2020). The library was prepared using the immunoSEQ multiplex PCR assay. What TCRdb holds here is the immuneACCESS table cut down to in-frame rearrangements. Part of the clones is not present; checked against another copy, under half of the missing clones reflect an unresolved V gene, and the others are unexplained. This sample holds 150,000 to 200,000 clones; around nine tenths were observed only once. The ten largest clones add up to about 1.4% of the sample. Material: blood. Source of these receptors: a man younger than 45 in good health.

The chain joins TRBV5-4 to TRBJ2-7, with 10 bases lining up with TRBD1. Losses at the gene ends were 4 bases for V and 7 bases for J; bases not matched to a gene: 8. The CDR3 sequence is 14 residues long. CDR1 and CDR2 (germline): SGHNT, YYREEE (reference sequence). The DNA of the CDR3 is TGTGCCAGCAGCACCGGGACAGGGGTGAGGGAGCAGTACTTC. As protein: CASSTGTGVREQYF.

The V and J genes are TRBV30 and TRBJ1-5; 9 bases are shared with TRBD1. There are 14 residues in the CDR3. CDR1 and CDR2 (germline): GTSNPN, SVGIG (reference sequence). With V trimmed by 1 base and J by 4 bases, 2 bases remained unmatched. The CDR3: CAWSETGGNQPQHF. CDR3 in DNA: TGTGCCTGGAGTGAGACAGGGGGAAATCAGCCCCAGCATTTT.

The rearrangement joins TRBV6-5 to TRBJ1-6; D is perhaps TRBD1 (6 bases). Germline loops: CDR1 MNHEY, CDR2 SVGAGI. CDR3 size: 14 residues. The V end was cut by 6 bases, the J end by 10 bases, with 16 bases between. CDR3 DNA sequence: TGTGCCAGCAGCCTCGACAGGCTAGGGTCACCCCTCCACTTT. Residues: CASSLDRLGSPLHF.

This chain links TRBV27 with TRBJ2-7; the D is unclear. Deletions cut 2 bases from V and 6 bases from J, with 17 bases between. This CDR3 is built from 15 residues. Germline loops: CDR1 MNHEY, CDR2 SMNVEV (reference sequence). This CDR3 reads CASSLKLESSGEQYF. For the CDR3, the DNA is TGTGCCAGCAGTTTAAAGTTAGAAAGTTCTGGCGAGCAGTACTTC.

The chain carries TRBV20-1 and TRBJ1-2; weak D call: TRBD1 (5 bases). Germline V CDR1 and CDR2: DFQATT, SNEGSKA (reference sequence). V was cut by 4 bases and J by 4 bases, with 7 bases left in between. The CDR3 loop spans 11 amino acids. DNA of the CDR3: TGCAGTGCTAAAGACAGCTATGGCTACACCTTC. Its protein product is CSAKDSYGYTF.

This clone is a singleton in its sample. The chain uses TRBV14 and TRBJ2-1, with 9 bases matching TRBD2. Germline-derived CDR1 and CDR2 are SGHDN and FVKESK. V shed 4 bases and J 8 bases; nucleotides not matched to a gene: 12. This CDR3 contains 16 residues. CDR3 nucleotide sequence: TGTGCCAGCAGCCCGAAGCGGGGGGCCCCCAATGATGAGCAGTTCTTC. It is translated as CASSPKRGAPNDEQFF.

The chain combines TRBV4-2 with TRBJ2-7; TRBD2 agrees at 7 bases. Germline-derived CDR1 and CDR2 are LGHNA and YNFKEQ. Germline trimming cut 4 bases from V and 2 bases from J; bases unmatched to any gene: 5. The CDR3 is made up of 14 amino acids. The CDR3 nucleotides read TGTGCCAGCAGCCGGGATGCGGGGGCCTACGAGCAGTACTTC. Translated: CASSRDAGAYEQYF.

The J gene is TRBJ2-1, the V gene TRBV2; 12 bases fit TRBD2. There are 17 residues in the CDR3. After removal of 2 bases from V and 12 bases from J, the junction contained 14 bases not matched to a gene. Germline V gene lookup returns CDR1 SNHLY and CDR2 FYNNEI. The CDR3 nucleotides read TGTGCCAGCAGTGAAAGTAGGGGGCGACTAGCGGGAGTATCGCAGTTCTTC. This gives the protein CASSESRGRLAGVSQFF.

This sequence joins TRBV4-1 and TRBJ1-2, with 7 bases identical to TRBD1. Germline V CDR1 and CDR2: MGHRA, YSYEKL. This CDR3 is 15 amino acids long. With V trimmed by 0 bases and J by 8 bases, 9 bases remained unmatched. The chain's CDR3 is CASSQERRGRVGYTF. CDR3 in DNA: TGCGCCAGCAGCCAAGAGCGGAGGGGGCGAGTAGGCTACACCTTC.

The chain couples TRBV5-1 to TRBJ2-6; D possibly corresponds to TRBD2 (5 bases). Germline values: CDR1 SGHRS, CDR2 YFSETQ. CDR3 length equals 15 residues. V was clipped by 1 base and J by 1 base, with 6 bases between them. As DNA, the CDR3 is TGCGCCAGCAGCTTGCGGGGATCTGGGGCCAACGTCCTGACTTTC. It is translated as CASSLRGSGANVLTF.

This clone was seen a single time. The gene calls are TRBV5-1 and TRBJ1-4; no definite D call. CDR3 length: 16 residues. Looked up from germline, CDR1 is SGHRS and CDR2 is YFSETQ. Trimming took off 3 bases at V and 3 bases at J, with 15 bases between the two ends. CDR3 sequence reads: CASSSRDRTANEKLFF. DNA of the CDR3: TGCGCCAGCAGCTCTCGAGACCGAACCGCTAATGAAAAACTGTTTTTT.

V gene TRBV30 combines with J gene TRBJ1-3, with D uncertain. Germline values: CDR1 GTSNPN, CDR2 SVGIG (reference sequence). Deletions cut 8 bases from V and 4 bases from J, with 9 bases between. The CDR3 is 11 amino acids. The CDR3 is CAGPKGNTIYF. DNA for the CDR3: TGTGCCGGACCTAAAGGAAACACCATATATTTT.

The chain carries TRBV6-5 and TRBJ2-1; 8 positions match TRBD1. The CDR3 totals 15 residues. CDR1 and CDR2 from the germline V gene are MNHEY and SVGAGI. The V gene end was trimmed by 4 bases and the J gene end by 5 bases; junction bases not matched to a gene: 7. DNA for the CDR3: TGTGCCAGCAGTTCCCGGGGACAGGCTAACAATGAGCAGTTCTTC. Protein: CASSSRGQANNEQFF.

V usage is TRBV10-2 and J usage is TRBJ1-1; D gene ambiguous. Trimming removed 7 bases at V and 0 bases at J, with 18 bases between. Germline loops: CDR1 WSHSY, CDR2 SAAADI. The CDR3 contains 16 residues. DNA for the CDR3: TGCGCCAGCACGGATGATTCCGGGTTAATGAACACTGAAGCTTTCTTT. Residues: CASTDDSGLMNTEAFF.

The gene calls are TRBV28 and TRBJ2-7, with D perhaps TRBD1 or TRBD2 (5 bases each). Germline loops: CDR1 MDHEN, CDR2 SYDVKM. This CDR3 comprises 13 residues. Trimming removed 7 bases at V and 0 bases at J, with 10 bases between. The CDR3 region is CASTRDGSYEQYF. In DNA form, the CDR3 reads TGTGCCAGCACCCGGGACGGCTCCTACGAGCAGTACTTC.

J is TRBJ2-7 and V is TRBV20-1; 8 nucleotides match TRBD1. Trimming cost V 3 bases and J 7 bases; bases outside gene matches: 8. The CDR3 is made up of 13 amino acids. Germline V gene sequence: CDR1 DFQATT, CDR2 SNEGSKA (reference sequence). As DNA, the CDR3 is TGCAGTGCTAGTAGGGACAGGTTCCTGGAGCAGTACTTC. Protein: CSASRDRFLEQYF.

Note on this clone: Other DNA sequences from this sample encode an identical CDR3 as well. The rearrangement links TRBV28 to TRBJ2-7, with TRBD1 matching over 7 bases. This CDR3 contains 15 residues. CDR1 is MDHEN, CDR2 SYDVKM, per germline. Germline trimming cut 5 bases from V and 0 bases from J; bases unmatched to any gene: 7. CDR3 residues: CASSPIDRDSYEQYF. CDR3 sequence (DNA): TGTGCCAGCAGTCCCATCGACAGGGACTCCTACGAGCAGTACTTC.